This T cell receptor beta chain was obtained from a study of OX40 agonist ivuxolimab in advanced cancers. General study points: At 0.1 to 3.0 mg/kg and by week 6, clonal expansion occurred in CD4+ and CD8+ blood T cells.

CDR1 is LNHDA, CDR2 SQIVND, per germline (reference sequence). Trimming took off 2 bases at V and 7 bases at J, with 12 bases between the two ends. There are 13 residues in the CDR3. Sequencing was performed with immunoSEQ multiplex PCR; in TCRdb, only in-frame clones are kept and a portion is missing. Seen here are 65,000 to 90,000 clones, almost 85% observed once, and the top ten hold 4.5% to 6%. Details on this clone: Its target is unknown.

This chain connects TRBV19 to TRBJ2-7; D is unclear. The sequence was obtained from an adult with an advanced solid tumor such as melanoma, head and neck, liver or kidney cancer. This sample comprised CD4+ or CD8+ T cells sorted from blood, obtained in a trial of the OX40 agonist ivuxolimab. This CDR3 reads CASSITGTREQYF. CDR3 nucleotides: TGTGCCAGTAGTATAACGGGCACGAGAGAGCAGTACTTC.